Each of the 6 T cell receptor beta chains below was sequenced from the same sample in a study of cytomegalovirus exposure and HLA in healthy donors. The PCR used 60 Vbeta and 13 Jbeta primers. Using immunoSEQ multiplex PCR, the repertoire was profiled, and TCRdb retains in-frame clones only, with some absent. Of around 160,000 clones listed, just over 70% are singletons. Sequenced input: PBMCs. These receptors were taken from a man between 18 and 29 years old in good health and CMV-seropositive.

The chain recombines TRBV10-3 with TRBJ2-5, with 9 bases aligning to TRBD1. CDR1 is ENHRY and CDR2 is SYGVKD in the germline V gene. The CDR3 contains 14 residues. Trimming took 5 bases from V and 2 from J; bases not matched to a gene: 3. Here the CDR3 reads CAISPGQGQETQYF. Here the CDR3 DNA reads TGTGCCATCAGTCCGGGACAGGGACAAGAGACCCAGTACTTC.

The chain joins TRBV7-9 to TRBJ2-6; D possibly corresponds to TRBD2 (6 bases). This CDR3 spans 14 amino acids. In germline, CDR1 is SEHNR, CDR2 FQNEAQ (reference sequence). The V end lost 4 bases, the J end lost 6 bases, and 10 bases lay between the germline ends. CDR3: CASSSRGKANVLTF. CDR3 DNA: TGTGCCAGCAGCTCGCGGGGTAAGGCCAACGTCCTGACTTTC.

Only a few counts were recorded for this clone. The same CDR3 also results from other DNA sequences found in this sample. CDR3 sequence reads: CASSSTADTQYF. CDR3 in DNA: TGTGCCAGCAGCTCCACGGCAGATACGCAGTATTTT. The gene calls are TRBV7-9 and TRBJ2-3; no clear D gene. From germline, CDR1 is SEHNR and CDR2 FQNEAQ (reference sequence). Trimming removed 4 bases at V and 4 bases at J, with 6 bases between. This CDR3 spans 12 amino acids.

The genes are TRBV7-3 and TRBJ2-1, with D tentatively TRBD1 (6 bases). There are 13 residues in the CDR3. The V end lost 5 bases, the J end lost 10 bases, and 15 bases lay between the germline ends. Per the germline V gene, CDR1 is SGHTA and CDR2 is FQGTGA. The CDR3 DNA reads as TGTGCCAGCAGCCCCAATACAGGGCGCGAGCAGTTCTTC. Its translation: CASSPNTGREQFF.

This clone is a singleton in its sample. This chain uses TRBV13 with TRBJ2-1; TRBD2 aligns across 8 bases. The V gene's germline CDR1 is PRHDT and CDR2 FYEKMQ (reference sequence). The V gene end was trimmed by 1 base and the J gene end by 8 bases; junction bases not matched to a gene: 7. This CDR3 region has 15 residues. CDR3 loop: CASSLDVGGADEQFF. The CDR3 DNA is TGTGCCAGCAGCTTAGATGTCGGGGGGGCAGATGAGCAGTTCTTC.

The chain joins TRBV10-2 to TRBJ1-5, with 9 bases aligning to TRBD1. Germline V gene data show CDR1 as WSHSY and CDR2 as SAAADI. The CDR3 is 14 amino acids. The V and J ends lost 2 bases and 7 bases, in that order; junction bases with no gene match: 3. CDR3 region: CASSETGGVQPQHF. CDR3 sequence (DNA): TGCGCCAGCAGTGAGACAGGGGGCGTCCAGCCCCAGCATTTT.